This T cell receptor (beta chain) was found in a study of cytomegalovirus exposure and HLA in healthy donors. The PCR was carried out with 60 Vbeta primers and 13 Jbeta primers. Produced via immunoSEQ multiplex PCR; TCRdb's table is partial and in-frame only. The sample lists 90,000 to 100,000 clones; 55% to 75% were seen once. V was pared by 5 bases and J by 4 bases, with 4 bases of the junction left unmatched. The germline gives CDR1 SGHAT, CDR2 FQNNGV. The CDR3 is 13 amino acids. To note about this clone: Its antigen is unknown.

Study outcomes and limitations: Later work associated roughly 17,000 TCR beta sequences with HLA alleles at 0.05 false discovery rate.

This chain connects TRBV11-2 to TRBJ2-7, with TRBD2 matching 8 bases. Sequences were obtained from PBMCs. The TCR originated in a man aged 45-65 years in good health and CMV-seronegative. The CDR3 nucleotides are TGTGCCAGCAGCCGGACTAGCAGTTACGAGCAGTACGTC. Encoded protein: CASSRTSSYEQYV.